These 10 T cell receptor beta chains originate from one sample sequenced in a study of T cells in Graves' hyperthyroidism and ophthalmopathy. There were TCR beta CDR3 regions amplified from RNA transcripts. The HTBI primer set was used in a first-round RT-PCR of the TCR CDR3. TCRdb passed the multiplex PCR reads through MiXCR, listing each CDR3 protein once. The table has around 600,000 distinct CDR3 sequences, approximately 15% seen once. Input material: blood. All receptors derive from a woman between 18 and 30 years old with Graves' ophthalmopathy.

This clonotype has ten or more counts. The chain recombines TRBV7-9 with TRBJ2-1; 9 nucleotides line up with TRBD2. CDR3 size: 16 residues. Germline CDR1 is SEHNR and CDR2 is FQNEAQ (reference sequence). The trim removed 2 bases at V and 4 bases at J, leaving 6 bases unmatched. The CDR3 is CASSLRPSGAYNEQFF. CDR3 sequence (DNA): TGTGCCAGCAGCTTAAGGCCTAGCGGGGCTTACAATGAGCAGTTCTTC.

Many counts were recorded for this clonotype. This sequence joins TRBV7-2 and TRBJ1-4; TRBD1 matches at 9 bases. Germline values: CDR1 SGHTA, CDR2 FQGNSA. The CDR3 runs to 14 residues. V lost 3 bases, J lost 7 bases, and 3 bases stayed unmatched. CDR3: CASSFTGGFEKLFF. Here the CDR3 DNA reads TGTGCCAGCAGCTTTACAGGGGGCTTTGAAAAACTGTTTTTT.

This rearrangement joins TRBV4-3 to TRBJ2-1; D unresolved. Trimming left V 2 bases short and J 3 bases short, with 11 bases between. CDR3 size: 15 residues. CDR1 LGHNA and CDR2 YSLEER come from the germline V gene. This CDR3 reads CASSQNPGGYNEQFF. The CDR3 DNA follows: TGCGCCAGCAGCCAAAATCCTGGCGGCTACAATGAGCAGTTCTTC.

The chain is built from TRBV20-1 and TRBJ2-7; 8 nucleotides align to TRBD1. This CDR3 is built from 14 residues. The V segment lost 1 base and the J segment 6 bases; nucleotides outside the gene matches: 8. Germline CDR1 is DFQATT and CDR2 is SNEGSKA (reference sequence). The CDR3 protein is CSARARTGQVEQYF. The CDR3 DNA sequence: TGCAGTGCTAGAGCGCGGACGGGACAGGTCGAGCAGTACTTC.

This sequence joins TRBV4-1 and TRBJ2-3; 10 bases fit TRBD2. CDR3 size: 15 residues. The V gene's germline CDR1 is MGHRA and CDR2 YSYEKL. V dropped 5 bases and J dropped 8; count of bases not matched to a gene: 10. The chain's CDR3 is CASSGPKAGGGTQYF. For the CDR3, the DNA is TGCGCCAGCAGCGGGCCCAAAGCGGGGGGGGGTACGCAGTATTTT.

As to this clonotype: A much larger clonotype is one base distant, so this may be a read error. This chain joins TRBV12-3 or TRBV12-4 and TRBJ1-5; 7 bases are shared with TRBD1. This CDR3 region has 17 residues. The CDR3 nucleotides read TGTGCCAGCAGTCTCGACAGGGACCGCTTTAGCAATCAGCCCCAGGATTTT. It is translated as CASSLDRDRFSNQPQDF.

The rearrangement joins TRBV19 to TRBJ1-1; no definite D call. CDR3 length: 13 amino acids. Per the germline V gene, CDR1 is LNHDA and CDR2 is SQIVND (reference sequence). Trimming shortened V by 7 bases and J by 0 bases, and 9 bases separated the two germline ends. In DNA, the CDR3 is TGTGCCAGTACCCCCCCCATGAACACTGAAGCTTTCTTT. This translates into CASTPPMNTEAFF.

This clonotype has only a few counts. CDR3 bases: TGTGCCAGCAGCCCCCTACAAGGCACCGGGGAGCTGTTTTTT. It translates to CASSPLQGTGELFF. The chain links TRBV9 to TRBJ2-2; no firm D call. Trimming left V 4 bases short and J 4 bases short, with 11 bases between. The CDR3 sequence is 14 residues long. The V gene's germline CDR1 is SGDLS and CDR2 YYNGEE.

This clonotype was seen a few times. The CDR3 is CASTSWPRYEQYF. The CDR3 nucleotides are TGTGCCAGCACCTCTTGGCCCCGATACGAGCAGTACTTC. The chain carries TRBV2 and TRBJ2-7, with D unclear. V dropped 7 bases and J dropped 4 bases, with 14 bases sitting between them. CDR3 length: 13 residues. CDR1 and CDR2 from the germline V gene are SNHLY and FYNNEI.

This clonotype was seen a few times. V and J are TRBV5-1 and TRBJ1-3; no reliable D call. This CDR3 is 14 amino acids long. Between the trimmed V and J ends, which lost 2 bases and 4 bases, there was a span of 10 bases. The germline CDR1 and CDR2 sequences are SGHRS and YFSETQ. The DNA for the CDR3 is TGCGCCAGCAGCTTAGAGTCAGGCGGAAACACCATATATTTT. As protein: CASSLESGGNTIYF.